This T cell receptor beta chain was recovered during a study of early T cells in non-severe SARS-CoV-2 infection (dated by TCRdb to 2020 to 2023). Regarding the study in general: Because TCR sequencing was done on bulk RNA from unsorted whole blood, the alpha and beta chains could not be paired. Broader findings and caveats from the paper: VDJdb matching was skewed toward anti-spike CD8 responses and likely underestimated virus-specific expansions by missing private and CD4 specificities.

Set within a cohort of healthcare workers in London, UK, this nested case-control study involved weekly PCR testing of nasopharyngeal swabs along with blood sampling. Healthcare workers were recruited during the week of the UK lockdown, between 23 and 31 March 2020, and followed weekly for up to roughly 15 weeks. The junction carries 12 bases between V and J, which are trimmed by 0 bases and 2 bases respectively. The CDR1 and CDR2 encoded by the germline V gene are LGHNA and YSLEER. From the cysteine through the phenylalanine, the CDR3 covers 16 amino acids. The DNA shown is the 48-base CDR3, in frame from base 1. Libraries were prepared through 5' RACE. TCRdb lists the instrument as NextSeq 500. Unique molecular identifiers were attached to individual cDNA molecules in the TCR library protocol so that sequencing error and PCR bias could be corrected. TCR alpha and beta chains were both sequenced, and the abundances of alpha and beta sequences in each sample were closely correlated with each other. Regarding the original processing steps: Decombinator V4 was used to perform V gene, J gene and CDR3 annotation of TCR sequences. TCRs were defined as expanded if a significant change between any two time points was detected under a Poisson model with p below 0.0001. TCR abundances were normalised to the total number of TCRs sequenced per sample and were expressed as counts per million. MAIT TCRs were defined by TRAV1-2 paired with TRAJ12, TRAJ20 or TRAJ33, and iNKT TCRs by TRAV10 paired with TRAJ18. A search of VDJdb, accessed on 1 November 2021, was run for TCRs annotated to CMV, EBV and SARS-CoV-2, with TCRs annotated for multiple antigens excluded. TCRdb redid the processing of the public reads, applying fastp at Q25 and MiXCR, and retained in-frame beta chains. Rows with one shared CDR3 protein collapse into an entry with the most common genes and DNA. These V and J calls originate from TCRdb's pipeline instead of the authors' own analysis. The sample table lists about 32,000 distinct CDR3 sequences, 9% of them with a count of one. Approximately 13% of the sample is held by the ten biggest clonotypes.

This clonotype has ten or more counts. Its antigen has not been determined. No base qualities exist here, and no much larger clone lies one base off it. The TCR was taken from an adult who was a healthcare worker with PCR-confirmed SARS-CoV-2 infection or an uninfected control (not recorded which). The chain uses TRBV4-3 and TRBJ2-3; the D segment might be TRBD1 or TRBD2, since each matches 5 bases. The sequencing input was whole blood. For the CDR3, the sequence is CASSQDDGAHTDTQYF. The sequenced DNA: TGCGCCAGCAGCCAAGATGACGGGGCCCACACAGATACGCAGTATTTT.